The 32 T cell receptor beta chains in this list originate from one sample, sequenced in a study of blood T cell repertoires in COVID-19. Profiling relied on immunoSEQ multiplex PCR, and the TCRdb table lists in-frame clones only, not all of them. The repertoire holds 350,000 to 450,000 clones, with approximately 91% as singletons. Sequenced: PBMCs or T cells enriched from blood (not recorded which). All receptors derive from a woman aged 40 to 49 who had been exposed to COVID-19.

This chain links TRBV10-3 with TRBJ2-3, with TRBD1 identical over 8 bases. The CDR3 has 18 residues. V shed 3 bases and J 1 base; nucleotides not matched to a gene: 12. Germline V gene data show CDR1 as ENHRY and CDR2 as SYGVKD. The CDR3 sequence is CAISESEGQGARTDTQYF. The CDR3 DNA follows: TGTGCCATCAGTGAAAGCGAGGGGCAGGGGGCCCGCACAGATACGCAGTATTTT.

In its sample, this clone was seen many times. The chain carries TRBV11-3 and TRBJ1-5; D uncertain. V dropped 5 bases and J dropped 2 bases, with 16 bases sitting between them. CDR3 length equals 16 residues. Germline-derived CDR1 and CDR2 are SGHNT and YENEEA. CDR3 sequence (DNA): TGTGCCAGCAGCCCCGGTGGTTTTGGGCGCAATCAGCCCCAGCATTTT. Protein: CASSPGGFGRNQPQHF. The full variable domain, its missing parts supplied by reference TRBV11-3 and TRBJ1-5, is EAGVVQSPRYKIIEKKQPVAFWCNPISGHNTLYWYLQNLGQGPELLIRYENEEAVDDSQLPKDRFSAERLKGVDSTLKIQPAELGDSAVYLCASSPGGFGRNQPQHFGDGTRLSIL.

The chain couples TRBV9 to TRBJ2-5; weak D call: TRBD2 (6 bases). The CDR3 has 14 residues. Germline lookup yields CDR1 SGDLS and CDR2 YYNGEE. The V gene lost 4 bases and the J gene lost 3 bases, with 13 bases spanning the gap. CDR3 region: CASSYGTDKETQYF. The CDR3, as DNA: TGTGCCAGCAGCTATGGGACTGACAAAGAGACCCAGTACTTC.

This chain connects TRBV5-1 to TRBJ1-3; D not resolved. Germline lookup yields CDR1 SGHRS and CDR2 YFSETQ. The length of the CDR3 is 15 residues. The V end was cut by 4 bases, the J end by 1 base, with 12 bases between. This CDR3 reads CASSEDGRSGNTIYF. CDR3 in DNA: TGCGCCAGCAGCGAGGACGGGAGATCTGGAAACACCATATATTTT.

As DNA, the CDR3 is TGCGCCAGCAGCTTGCGGCCCAGGGGATATTTAATTAATGAGCAGTTCTTC. It codes for CASSLRPRGYLINEQFF. The chain combines TRBV5-1 with TRBJ2-1; TRBD1 might be the D (6 bases). Trimming pared 1 base from V and 7 bases from J, leaving 21 bases between. Germline V gene data show CDR1 as SGHRS and CDR2 as YFSETQ. The CDR3 runs to 17 residues.

The J gene is TRBJ2-2, the V gene TRBV11-2, with D unresolved. Per germline, CDR1 SGHAT and CDR2 FQNNGV. This CDR3 is 13 amino acids long. V lost 1 base and J lost 6, with 6 bases in between. The CDR3 here is CASSLVGPGELFF. CDR3 coding DNA: TGTGCCAGCAGCTTAGTTGGGCCCGGGGAGCTGTTTTTT.

The V and J genes are TRBV29-1 and TRBJ2-7; TRBD2 matches 8 bases. This CDR3 has 16 amino acids. V shed 4 bases and J 3 bases; nucleotides not matched to a gene: 14. The germline V gene encodes CDR1 SQVTM and CDR2 ANQGSEA. The CDR3 nucleotides read TGCAGCGTTGCAGGCGGCAGCGGGAGACCACACTACGAGCAGTACTTC. It codes for CSVAGGSGRPHYEQYF.

The J gene is TRBJ1-1, the V gene TRBV5-1, with D unresolved. Germline CDR1 reads SGHRS; CDR2 reads YFSETQ. The ends were cut back, 2 bases at V and 7 bases at J, with 9 bases in the middle. CDR3 length equals 12 residues. The CDR3 bases are TGCGCCAGCAGCTTTACAAGAAGTGAAGCTTTCTTT. The encoded protein is CASSFTRSEAFF.

The V call is TRBV7-9, the J call TRBJ1-6; 7 bases match TRBD1. The length of the CDR3 is 14 residues. Germline loops: CDR1 SEHNR, CDR2 FQNEAQ (reference sequence). Trimming removed 5 bases from V and 7 bases from J; junction bases left unmatched: 5. The CDR3 loop reads CASSPDRSNSPLHF. CDR3 in DNA: TGTGCCAGCAGCCCGGACAGGTCAAATTCACCCCTCCACTTT.

The rearrangement joins TRBV5-4 to TRBJ1-1; D ambiguous. V was trimmed by 0 bases and J by 0 bases, leaving 12 bases between them. Germline loops: CDR1 SGHNT, CDR2 YYREEE (reference sequence). CDR3 length: 16 residues. The DNA for the CDR3 is TGTGCCAGCAGCTTGGTCGTCCACACCATGAACACTGAAGCTTTCTTT. Translated: CASSLVVHTMNTEAFF.

The V and J genes are TRBV6-2 or TRBV6-3 and TRBJ1-6; D gene ambiguous. The V gene lost 2 bases and the J gene lost 9 bases, with 14 bases spanning the gap. CDR3 length equals 15 residues. CDR1 and CDR2 (germline): MNHEY, SVGEGT. CDR3 DNA: TGTGCCAGCAGTTACGTAGGTCGGAGTCTTTCACCCCTCCACTTT. Translated, it gives CASSYVGRSLSPLHF.

The chain links TRBV27 to TRBJ2-5; perhaps TRBD1 as D (5 bases). This CDR3 is built from 16 residues. Germline lookup yields CDR1 MNHEY and CDR2 SMNVEV (reference sequence). With 5 bases removed from V and 4 bases from J, the gap between germline ends came to 20 bases. CDR3 protein: CASSPLGPQRGETQYF. In DNA form, the CDR3 reads TGTGCCAGCAGTCCCCTTGGACCCCAAAGGGGAGAGACCCAGTACTTC.

V gene TRBV12-5 combines with J gene TRBJ2-1; weak D call: TRBD2 (5 bases). CDR3 length: 15 amino acids. V lost 3 bases and J lost 7, with 16 bases in between. The V gene's germline CDR1 is LGHNT and CDR2 FRNRAP. DNA for the CDR3: TGTGCTAGTGGTTTCGGCGTAGGAGGTCCTAATGAGCAGTTCTTC. Amino acid sequence: CASGFGVGGPNEQFF.

In DNA, the CDR3 is TGTGCCAGCAGCCTAGACAGGTATTTGTCACCCCTCCACTTT. Amino acid sequence: CASSLDRYLSPLHF. V usage is TRBV3-1 (or the pseudogene TRBV3-2) and J usage is TRBJ1-6, with D perhaps TRBD1 (6 bases). The ends were cut back, 4 bases at V and 10 bases at J, with 14 bases in the middle. Germline lookup yields CDR1 LGHDT and CDR2 YNNKEL (reference sequence). The length of the CDR3 is 14 residues.

This sequence joins TRBV7-9 and TRBJ2-7, with a possible D match to TRBD1 (6 bases). Trimming removed 2 bases at V and 2 bases at J, with 13 bases between. This CDR3 region has 15 residues. CDR1 and CDR2 from the germline V gene are SEHNR and FQNEAQ (reference sequence). The CDR3 here is CASSLNRDIAYEQYF. The CDR3 DNA reads as TGTGCCAGCAGCTTAAACAGGGATATCGCCTACGAGCAGTACTTC.

This chain uses TRBV19 with TRBJ2-7; 8 bases agree with TRBD1. V shed 3 bases and J 9 bases; nucleotides not matched to a gene: 10. The germline V gene has CDR1 LNHDA and CDR2 SQIVND (reference sequence). CDR3 length equals 14 residues. This CDR3 is CASSIAGGMELQYF. CDR3 sequence (DNA): TGTGCCAGTAGTATCGCAGGGGGCATGGAACTGCAGTACTTC. Complete variable domain (other parts from reference TRBV19 and TRBJ2-7): DGGITQSPKYLFRKEGQNVTLSCEQNLNHDAMYWYRQDPGQGLRLIYYSQIVNDFQKGDIAEGYSVSREKKESFPLTVTSAQKNPTAFYLCASSIAGGMELQYFGPGTRLTVT.

V gene TRBV4-1 combines with J gene TRBJ1-1, with D uncertain. Germline CDR1 is MGHRA and CDR2 is YSYEKL. This CDR3 comprises 13 residues. The V end lost 0 bases, the J end lost 10 bases, and 12 bases lay between the germline ends. The CDR3 DNA is TGCGCCAGCAGCCAAGAAGAGGATCGTGTAGCTTTCTTT. This gives the protein CASSQEEDRVAFF.

The chain has TRBV25-1 and TRBJ1-3; a weak D match, TRBD1 (6 bases). The CDR3 length is 14 residues. The V end was cut by 3 bases, the J end by 2 bases, with 8 bases between. Germline CDR1 reads MGHDK; CDR2 reads SYGVNS. In nucleotides, the CDR3 is TGTGCCAGCAGTGACCCAGGGGCTGGAAACACCATATATTTT. Translated, it gives CASSDPGAGNTIYF.

The chain links TRBV28 to TRBJ2-7; D perhaps matches TRBD2 (6 bases). V was pared by 1 base and J by 9 bases, with 19 bases between. This CDR3 has 15 residues. Per germline, CDR1 MDHEN and CDR2 SYDVKM. In DNA, the CDR3 is TGTGCCAGCAGTTTATACGTTTTGCGGGACTCCCTGCAGTACTTC. Translation: CASSLYVLRDSLQYF.

This clone occurred a few times. This chain joins TRBV6-5 and TRBJ1-6; TRBD1 matches 7 bases. The CDR3 sequence is 15 residues long. The V gene end was trimmed by 2 bases and the J gene end by 9 bases; junction bases not matched to a gene: 7. In germline, CDR1 is MNHEY, CDR2 SVGAGI. CDR3 coding DNA: TGTGCCAGCAGTTACATATCACAGGGGACTTCACCCCTCCACTTT. This sequence encodes CASSYISQGTSPLHF.

For the CDR3, the DNA is TGTGCCAGCAGTGACTCGAAAGGCGCGGGGGAGGATACGCAGTATTTT. Protein: CASSDSKGAGEDTQYF. The chain employs TRBV6-4 and TRBJ2-3; TRBD2 matches 7 bases. Germline CDR1 reads MRHNA; CDR2 reads SNTAGT. CDR3 length: 16 residues. V lost 0 bases to trimming and J lost 6 bases; unmatched junction nucleotides: 9.

The rearrangement joins TRBV24-1 to TRBJ2-1; a weak D match, TRBD1 (6 bases). Germline-derived CDR1 and CDR2 are KGHDR and SFDVKD. V lost 4 bases to trimming and J lost 5 bases, with 17 bases between them. The CDR3 is 16 residues long. CDR3 in amino acids: CATSDIPRGNNNEQFF. In DNA, the CDR3 is TGTGCCACCAGTGACATACCGAGGGGGAATAACAATGAGCAGTTCTTC.

The chain employs TRBV30 and TRBJ2-4, with 10 bases aligning to TRBD2. Germline CDR1 GTSNPN, CDR2 SVGIG (reference sequence). This CDR3 spans 14 amino acids. V lost 7 bases, J lost 3 bases, and 6 bases stayed unmatched. The CDR3 sequence is CASSSGSVKNIQYF. DNA for the CDR3: TGTGCCTCCTCTAGCGGGAGCGTCAAAAACATTCAGTACTTC.

The rearrangement uses TRBV30 and TRBJ2-3; TRBD2 matches at 11 bases. There are 16 residues in the CDR3. Trimming took 3 bases from V and 2 from J; bases not matched to a gene: 7. Germline V gene lookup returns CDR1 GTSNPN and CDR2 SVGIG (reference sequence). This chain's CDR3 is CAWRDPGLAVTDTQYF. In nucleotides, the CDR3 is TGTGCCTGGAGGGACCCGGGACTAGCGGTCACAGATACGCAGTATTTT.

This sequence joins TRBV29-1 and TRBJ2-1, with a weak D call TRBD2 (6 bases). Trimming pared 4 bases from V and 2 bases from J, leaving 21 bases between. CDR1 and CDR2 from the germline V gene are SQVTM and ANQGSEA. This CDR3 is built from 17 residues. CDR3: CSVVGVRGTLTYNEQFF. The CDR3 DNA reads as TGCAGCGTTGTTGGAGTGCGAGGGACTCTCACCTACAATGAGCAGTTCTTC.

The chain employs TRBV29-1 and TRBJ2-3; D is possibly TRBD1 (5 bases). The CDR3 is made up of 14 amino acids. Germline V lookup: CDR1 SQVTM, CDR2 ANQGSEA. With 4 bases removed from V and 2 bases from J, the gap between germline ends came to 13 bases. The CDR3, as DNA: TGCAGCGTTGCGCAGACAGCAGCCACAGATACGCAGTATTTT. This codes for CSVAQTAATDTQYF.

The chain combines TRBV12-5 with TRBJ1-1; D uncertain. Germline CDR1 LGHNT, CDR2 FRNRAP. V dropped 3 bases and J dropped 5 bases, with 10 bases sitting between them. The CDR3 runs 13 residues. The CDR3 region has the DNA TGTGCTAGTGGTTTAGATTCGGTAACTGAAGCTTTCTTT. It specifies CASGLDSVTEAFF.

The chain has TRBV7-9 and TRBJ2-3; D is possibly TRBD1 (6 bases). The CDR3 contains 14 residues. Trimming pared 0 bases from V and 4 bases from J, leaving 8 bases between. Germline CDR1 and CDR2: SEHNR and FQNEAQ (reference sequence). CDR3 in DNA: TGTGCCAGCAGCTTAGCTAAGGGGGCAGATACGCAGTATTTT. Residues: CASSLAKGADTQYF.

The chain couples TRBV7-9 to TRBJ1-5; D perhaps matches TRBD1 (5 bases). The germline V and J ends were trimmed by 3 bases and 6 bases, with 12 bases remaining between them. This CDR3 contains 14 residues. Germline CDR1 is SEHNR and CDR2 is FQNEAQ (reference sequence). CDR3 sequence reads: CASSLGEGSQPQHF. The CDR3 nucleotides are TGTGCCAGCAGCTTGGGGGAGGGAAGTCAGCCCCAGCATTTT.

The chain couples TRBV10-3 to TRBJ1-1; TRBD1 matches at 9 bases. V gave up 6 bases and J gave up 4 bases; unmatched junction bases: 3. Per the germline V gene, CDR1 is ENHRY and CDR2 is SYGVKD. CDR3 length: 13 amino acids. As DNA, the CDR3 is TGTGCCATCAGCCGGGACAGGGCCACTGAAGCTTTCTTT. Translated, it gives CAISRDRATEAFF.

The chain combines TRBV11-3 with TRBJ1-1; D gene ambiguous. CDR1 is SGHNT and CDR2 is YENEEA in the germline V gene. There are 13 residues in the CDR3. The ends were cut back, 5 bases at V and 0 bases at J, with 7 bases in the middle. The CDR3 spells CASSDIMNTEAFF. Here the CDR3 DNA reads TGTGCCAGCAGCGACATCATGAACACTGAAGCTTTCTTT.

This chain joins TRBV29-1 and TRBJ2-2, with D perhaps matching TRBD1 (6 bases). CDR1 is SQVTM and CDR2 is ANQGSEA in the germline V gene. Trimming took off 7 bases at V and 6 bases at J, with 18 bases between the two ends. This CDR3 has 14 residues. The CDR3 region is CSAVRGLGAGELFF. As DNA, the CDR3 is TGCAGCGCGGTCAGGGGCTTGGGGGCCGGGGAGCTGTTTTTT.